These 18 T cell receptor beta chains came from one sample sequenced in a study of cytomegalovirus exposure and HLA in healthy donors. In the PCR, 60 Vbeta and 13 Jbeta primers were used. The method was immunoSEQ multiplex PCR; TCRdb's version includes in-frame clones alone and lacks a portion of them. The sample lists some 87,000 clones; 62% were seen once. Sequencing used PBMCs. Receptors originate from a woman aged 25 to 45 in good health and CMV-seropositive.

The chain has TRBV4-2 and TRBJ1-6; 7 bases are shared with TRBD1. Germline V gives CDR1 LGHNA, CDR2 YNFKEQ. The J segment lost 14 bases and the V segment lost 3 bases, leaving 13 bases of the junction unmatched. The CDR3 contains 15 residues. The CDR3 DNA is TGTGCCAGCAGCCAGAGACAGGGCGGAGTCCGGACCCTCCACTTT. Encoded protein: CASSQRQGGVRTLHF.

The genes are TRBV6-6 and TRBJ2-1; possible D gene TRBD2, 5 bases. The V gene's germline CDR1 is MNHNY and CDR2 SVGAGI (reference sequence). The V gene lost 7 bases and the J gene lost 7 bases, with 17 bases spanning the gap. The CDR3 extends over 14 amino acids. The CDR3 coding sequence is TGTGCCAGCACCCCTCGGGTCACTAGGAATGAGCAGTTCTTC. Amino acid sequence: CASTPRVTRNEQFF.

The chain carries TRBV11-3 and TRBJ2-4, with D possibly matching TRBD1 (6 bases). V lost 1 base, J lost 1 base, and 11 bases lay in between. Germline V gives CDR1 SGHNT, CDR2 YENEEA. The CDR3 contains 16 residues. The DNA of the CDR3 is TGTGCCAGCAGCTTAGTCCGGGACACCGCCAAAAACATTCAGTACTTC. Protein: CASSLVRDTAKNIQYF.

This chain joins TRBV18 and TRBJ1-2; maybe TRBD1 (6 bases). This CDR3 contains 13 residues. V lost 6 bases to trimming and J lost 4 bases, with 12 bases between them. CDR1 KGHSH and CDR2 LQKENI come from the germline V gene. CDR3 amino acids: CASSLDSGYGYTF. CDR3 sequence (DNA): TGTGCCAGCTCCCTGGACAGTGGCTATGGCTACACCTTC.

This clone was seen only a few times. The V and J genes are TRBV7-5 and TRBJ1-6. TRBV7-5 is a listed pseudogene. This CDR3 contains 13 residues. Written as DNA, the CDR3 is TGTGCCAGAAGCTTAGTTAGTAGTTCACCCCTCCACTTT. Protein sequence: CARSLVSSSPLHF.

In this sample, this clone turned up a few times. This rearrangement joins TRBV4-3 to TRBJ2-1; 7 bases agree with TRBD1. The CDR3 length is 15 residues. Germline loops: CDR1 LGHNA, CDR2 YSLEER. Trimming took 2 bases from V and 9 from J; bases not matched to a gene: 10. DNA for the CDR3: TGCGCCAGCAGCCAACAGGGTTATGGACAGGCTGAGCAGTTCTTC. Its translation: CASSQQGYGQAEQFF.

This clone has just a few counts. The rearrangement uses TRBV7-2 and TRBJ2-2; a weak D match, TRBD2 (6 bases). Germline lookup yields CDR1 SGHTA and CDR2 FQGNSA. Trimming stripped 5 bases from V and 6 bases from J, with 19 bases between. The CDR3 spans 16 residues. As DNA, the CDR3 is TGTGCCAGCAGCAAGACTAGTGGAAAAGGCGCCGGGGAGCTGTTTTTT. Amino acid sequence: CASSKTSGKGAGELFF.

The chain links TRBV7-2 to TRBJ1-4; 7 positions match TRBD1. CDR3 length equals 15 residues. From germline, CDR1 is SGHTA and CDR2 FQGNSA. V lost 5 bases to trimming and J lost 7 bases; unmatched junction nucleotides: 10. The CDR3 DNA sequence: TGTGCCAGCAGCATAACGACAGGGTTGGGTGAAAAACTGTTTTTT. It is translated as CASSITTGLGEKLFF.

This sequence joins TRBV6-5 and TRBJ1-2, with TRBD1 matching 9 bases. The CDR3 is 14 residues long. V gave up 6 bases and J gave up 5 bases; unmatched junction bases: 7. The germline CDR1 and CDR2 sequences are MNHEY and SVGAGI. The CDR3 is CASRGTGRGYGYTF. DNA for the CDR3: TGTGCCAGCAGGGGGACAGGGAGAGGTTATGGCTACACCTTC.

The chain couples TRBV7-9 to TRBJ2-2; 11 bases are shared with TRBD2. Trimming cost V 2 bases and J 2 bases; bases outside gene matches: 7. Germline assignment: CDR1 SEHNR and CDR2 FQNEAQ (reference sequence). The CDR3 is 18 residues long. This chain's CDR3 is CASSLRIGTSGNTGELFF. CDR3 in DNA: TGTGCCAGCAGCTTAAGGATCGGGACTAGCGGAAACACCGGGGAGCTGTTTTTT.

This clone appeared once. The chain joins TRBV6-1 to TRBJ1-2, with a tentative D call TRBD1 (5 bases). Germline assignment: CDR1 MNHNS and CDR2 SASEGT. V dropped 3 bases and J dropped 6 bases, with 11 bases sitting between them. This CDR3 region has 13 residues. The CDR3 region is CASSEGQGDGYTF. The CDR3 region has the DNA TGTGCCAGCAGTGAGGGGCAGGGTGATGGCTACACCTTC.

This chain links TRBV6-4 with TRBJ1-1; D may be TRBD1 (6 bases). Germline CDR1 MRHNA, CDR2 SNTAGT. Trimming removed 7 bases at V and 0 bases at J, with 15 bases between. The CDR3 is made up of 15 amino acids. This CDR3 reads CASTGGGRMNTEAFF. For the CDR3, the DNA is TGTGCCAGCACGGGAGGGGGGCGTATGAACACTGAAGCTTTCTTT.

This chain connects TRBV29-1 to TRBJ2-6; TRBD1 is a possible D gene (6 bases). CDR1 is SQVTM and CDR2 is ANQGSEA in the germline V gene. CDR3 length: 15 residues. Trimming cost V 4 bases and J 0 bases, with 10 bases left between them. The CDR3 region is CSVADSLSGANVLTF. CDR3 DNA: TGCAGCGTTGCGGACAGCCTCTCTGGGGCCAACGTCCTGACTTTC.

On this clone itself: The sample holds other DNA sequences that translate to the same CDR3. The chain employs TRBV27 and TRBJ2-1; TRBD2 matches 8 bases. Per the germline V gene, CDR1 is MNHEY and CDR2 is SMNVEV (reference sequence). CDR3 length equals 15 residues. V shed 2 bases and J 3 bases; nucleotides not matched to a gene: 3. The CDR3 is CASSLAGGSYNEQFF. CDR3 coding DNA: TGTGCCAGCAGTTTAGCGGGGGGCAGCTACAATGAGCAGTTCTTC.

The chain uses TRBV5-6 and TRBJ1-1; 8 positions match TRBD1. The CDR3 is 15 residues long. Germline loops: CDR1 SGHDT, CDR2 YYEEEE. V shed 6 bases, J shed 5 bases, and the junction held 12 bases outside the gene matches. This chain's CDR3 is CASTSRGRTWTEAFF. CDR3 coding DNA: TGTGCCAGCACGTCCAGGGGGCGAACTTGGACTGAAGCTTTCTTT.

The chain combines TRBV6-5 with TRBJ2-5; 8 bases are shared with TRBD2. The junction had 4 bases not matched to a gene; V was cut back by 6 bases and J by 1 base. Per germline, CDR1 MNHEY and CDR2 SVGAGI. The CDR3 runs to 14 residues. Here the CDR3 reads CASSPRGVQETQYF. The CDR3 DNA follows: TGTGCCAGCAGCCCGCGGGGGGTCCAAGAGACCCAGTACTTC.

A single count supports this clone. The chain joins TRBV29-1 to TRBJ2-7; D gene ambiguous. CDR3 length: 11 amino acids. From germline, CDR1 is SQVTM and CDR2 ANQGSEA. V was trimmed by 6 bases and J by 3 bases, leaving 9 bases between them. The chain's CDR3 is CSVDSNYEQYF. The CDR3 DNA follows: TGCAGCGTAGACTCGAACTACGAGCAGTACTTC.

The rearrangement joins TRBV7-3 to TRBJ2-1, with 7 bases identical to TRBD2. The CDR3 length is 15 residues. CDR1 is SGHTA, CDR2 FQGTGA, per germline. V was clipped by 5 bases and J by 3 bases; unmatched bases: 7. The CDR3 loop reads CASSLGLGNYNEQFF. The CDR3 coding sequence is TGTGCCAGCAGCCTCGGACTAGGGAACTACAATGAGCAGTTCTTC.